The 14 T cell receptor beta chains listed next were all sequenced from one sample in a study of T-cell reconstitution after alpha-beta-depleted transplantation in children. Molecular barcoding with unique molecular identifiers was used for the TCRbeta library. TCRdb re-called the PCR reads through MiXCR, storing one row per CDR3 protein. Among 400,000 to 500,000 distinct CDR3 sequences listed, 9.5% to 13% were seen once. Sequencing was performed on PBMCs from the stem cell graft donor, taken from the stem cell graft. The origin of the receptors is a human donor who donated a stem cell graft to a child with acute myeloid leukemia.

In this sample, this clonotype turned up many times. The rearrangement uses TRBV10-3 and TRBJ2-3, with 10 bases fitting TRBD2. V shed 7 bases and J 1 base; nucleotides not matched to a gene: 5. The V gene's germline CDR1 is ENHRY and CDR2 SYGVKD. The CDR3 sequence is 15 residues long. In nucleotides, the CDR3 is TGTGCCATCACCGCTAGCGGGAGTCGCACAGATACGCAGTATTTT. Translated, it gives CAITASGSRTDTQYF.

The CDR3 DNA is TGCAGCGTTGAGGGCTCAGGGGGAAACATTCAGTACTTC. Its translation is CSVEGSGGNIQYF. The chain carries TRBV29-1 and TRBJ2-4; TRBD1 matches at 7 bases. Trimming cost V 3 bases and J 6 bases; bases outside gene matches: 5. CDR1 is SQVTM, CDR2 ANQGSEA, per germline. The CDR3 has 13 amino acids.

This clonotype was counted a few times. The chain employs TRBV29-1 and TRBJ2-4, with 8 positions matching TRBD1. With V trimmed by 6 bases and J by 1 base, 11 bases remained unmatched. Germline CDR1 and CDR2: SQVTM and ANQGSEA. The length of the CDR3 is 16 residues. The CDR3 nucleotides read TGCAGCGTGGGCTTAAGCGACAGGGGCGCCAAAAACATTCAGTACTTC. Its translation: CSVGLSDRGAKNIQYF.

The V gene is TRBV29-1, the J gene TRBJ2-3; 10 positions agree with TRBD1. CDR1 and CDR2 from the germline V gene are SQVTM and ANQGSEA. This CDR3 region has 13 residues. Losses at the gene ends were 6 bases for V and 6 bases for J; bases not matched to a gene: 6. The CDR3 coding sequence is TGCAGCGTCCGGACAGGGGGGTCCGATACGCAGTATTTT. Its protein is CSVRTGGSDTQYF.

This sequence joins TRBV7-9 and TRBJ2-7; TRBD2 aligns across 7 bases. The CDR3 totals 16 residues. Germline CDR1 SEHNR, CDR2 FQNEAQ (reference sequence). Trimming at V came to 5 bases and at J to 7 bases, leaving 17 bases not matched to a gene. The CDR3 here is CASSHGEWDYRREQYF. CDR3 DNA sequence: TGTGCCAGCAGCCACGGGGAATGGGACTACCGCCGGGAGCAGTACTTC.

CDR3 sequence (DNA): TGCAGTGCTAGTGACCGGACAGGGACGCCTTGGGAGCAGTTCTTC. This codes for CSASDRTGTPWEQFF. This chain joins TRBV20-1 and TRBJ2-1, with 8 bases lining up with TRBD1. The germline CDR1 and CDR2 sequences are DFQATT and SNEGSKA (reference sequence). V was clipped by 3 bases and J by 10 bases; unmatched bases: 14. This CDR3 has 15 residues.

The rearrangement joins TRBV5-1 to TRBJ2-1, with D unresolved. The germline V and J ends were trimmed by 2 bases and 5 bases, with 11 bases remaining between them. The CDR3 sequence is 14 residues long. CDR1 and CDR2 from the germline V gene are SGHRS and YFSETQ. The DNA of the CDR3 is TGCGCCAGCAGCTTTTACGGCCCCCACAATGAGCAGTTCTTC. This codes for CASSFYGPHNEQFF.

The chain combines TRBV7-3 with TRBJ2-1; 8 bases are shared with TRBD2. This CDR3 has 17 residues. V dropped 5 bases and J dropped 0; count of bases not matched to a gene: 9. Germline V gene data show CDR1 as SGHTA and CDR2 as FQGTGA. DNA of the CDR3: TGTGCCAGCAGCCCACTAGCGGCAAAGAGCTCCTACAATGAGCAGTTCTTC. This encodes CASSPLAAKSSYNEQFF.

This sequence joins TRBV4-2 and TRBJ2-5; 13 nucleotides match TRBD2. The length of the CDR3 is 17 residues. V was pared by 0 bases and J by 5 bases, with 6 bases of the junction left unmatched. Germline CDR1 is LGHNA and CDR2 is YNFKEQ. CDR3 sequence: CASSQELAGGPLETQYF. The DNA of the CDR3 is TGTGCCAGCAGCCAAGAACTAGCGGGAGGGCCACTGGAGACCCAGTACTTC.

This clonotype occurred many times. The chain uses TRBV20-1 and TRBJ1-2; 7 bases align to TRBD1. The CDR3 is 14 residues long. The V gene end was trimmed by 4 bases and the J gene end by 0 bases; junction bases not matched to a gene: 5. The V gene's germline CDR1 is DFQATT and CDR2 SNEGSKA (reference sequence). CDR3 sequence: CSANAGTANYGYTF. As DNA, the CDR3 is TGCAGTGCTAACGCCGGGACAGCTAACTATGGCTACACCTTC.

This clonotype has only one observation. This may be a read error: a much more frequent sequence differs by one nucleotide. The genes are TRBV5-1 and TRBJ2-3; weak D call: TRBD1 (7 bases). CDR3 size: 14 residues. Looked up from germline, CDR1 is SGHRS and CDR2 is YFSETQ. With 4 bases removed from V and 5 bases from J, the gap between germline ends came to 14 bases. CDR3 in DNA: TGCGCCAGCAGCCCAGGGGGAGGTTTAGATACGCAGTATTTT. Translated, it gives CASSPGGGLDTQYF.

The gene calls are TRBV12-3 or TRBV12-4 and TRBJ2-2; tentatively, D is TRBD1 (6 bases). V was clipped by 5 bases and J by 7 bases, with 8 bases between them. The CDR3 totals 12 residues. This CDR3 reads CASSPDSGELFF. The CDR3 DNA reads TGTGCCAGCAGTCCGGACAGCGGGGAGCTGTTTTTT.

There are a few counts of this clonotype. This chain connects TRBV28 to TRBJ2-5; D gene ambiguous. CDR1 and CDR2 from the germline V gene are MDHEN and SYDVKM. This CDR3 region has 13 residues. The ends were cut back, 4 bases at V and 0 bases at J, with 6 bases in the middle. DNA of the CDR3: TGTGCCAGCAGTTCCCCGTACCAAGAGACCCAGTACTTC. Translation: CASSSPYQETQYF.

The gene calls are TRBV6-2 or TRBV6-3 and TRBJ2-7, with TRBD2 as a possible D gene (6 bases). The CDR3 extends over 13 amino acids. V was clipped by 2 bases and J by 6 bases, with 11 bases between them. Germline V gives CDR1 MNHEY, CDR2 SVGEGT. In DNA, the CDR3 is TGTGCCAGCAGTTACCCGACTAGGGTCGAGCAGTACTTC. Its translation is CASSYPTRVEQYF.